The 14 T cell receptor beta chains listed next were all sequenced from one sample in a study of T cells in Graves' hyperthyroidism and ophthalmopathy (dated by TCRdb to the late 2010s). Libraries were prepared through multiplex PCR. Sequencing used an Illumina HiSeq 2000. The TCR beta CDR3 regions were amplified from the RNA transcripts. A first-round RT-PCR of the TCR CDR3 used the HTBI primer set with the Qiagen OneStep RT-PCR kit. TCRdb passed the public sequencing reads through fastp at Q25 and MiXCR, retaining productive beta sequences. Every entry covers one CDR3 protein and lists the most common genes and DNA from its rows. This sample has about 320,000 distinct CDR3 sequences in its table, and 16% of those were observed once. The ten largest clones capture around 33% of the sample. The sample consisted of blood. All receptors derive from a man aged 30 to 39 with Graves' hyperthyroidism.

At least ten counts were recorded for this clonotype. The J gene is TRBJ2-7, the V gene TRBV12-3 or TRBV12-4; D gene unclear. This CDR3 has 14 residues. The germline V and J ends were trimmed by 6 bases and 4 bases, with 16 bases remaining between them. The CDR3 DNA sequence: TGTGCCAGCAGCAATTTCCAGGATCGGTACGAGCAGTACTTC. Protein: CASSNFQDRYEQYF.

This clonotype has just a few counts. V is TRBV27 and J is TRBJ1-6; D is unresolved. The CDR3 loop spans 15 amino acids. In germline, CDR1 is MNHEY, CDR2 SMNVEV (reference sequence). Deletions cut 3 bases from V and 6 bases from J, with 12 bases between. This chain's CDR3 is CASSLGNLGNSPLHF. The CDR3 DNA is TGTGCCAGCAGTTTGGGCAATTTGGGTAATTCACCCCTCCACTTT.

This clonotype was picked up a small number of times. The chain has TRBV19 and TRBJ2-5, with a tentative D call TRBD2 (5 bases). Germline assignment: CDR1 LNHDA and CDR2 SQIVND (reference sequence). There are 15 residues in the CDR3. V was pared by 3 bases and J by 5 bases, with 16 bases between. CDR3 sequence reads: CASSISTSGVETQYF. The CDR3 bases are TGTGCCAGTAGTATCAGCACTAGTGGTGTGGAGACCCAGTACTTC.

This clonotype showed up just a few times. The chain recombines TRBV27 with TRBJ2-2; the D is unclear. V lost 3 bases and J lost 7, with 9 bases in between. The CDR3 spans 13 residues. Looked up from germline, CDR1 is MNHEY and CDR2 is SMNVEV (reference sequence). The CDR3 region has the DNA TGTGCCAGCAGTTTGGGGTTTGACGGGGAGCTGTTTTTT. Its translation: CASSLGFDGELFF.

The CDR3 region is CASRVTAGDNEQFF. The CDR3 DNA sequence: TGCGCCAGCAGAGTCACAGCGGGAGATAATGAGCAGTTCTTC. The chain is built from TRBV5-1 and TRBJ2-1; 8 bases fit TRBD2. The CDR3 consists of 14 residues. Germline loops: CDR1 SGHRS, CDR2 YFSETQ. V dropped 5 bases and J dropped 7; count of bases not matched to a gene: 8.

This clonotype was detected a few times. V and J are TRBV15 and TRBJ2-3, with 8 bases matching TRBD1. The CDR3 length is 16 residues. The V and J ends lost 2 bases and 2 bases, in that order; junction bases with no gene match: 6. Germline-derived CDR1 and CDR2 are LNHNV and YYDKDF (reference sequence). The CDR3 nucleotides read TGTGCCACCAGCAGAATGACAGGGGTTACCACAGATACGCAGTATTTT. Translated: CATSRMTGVTTDTQYF. Using reference TRBV15 and TRBJ2-3 for the parts outside the CDR3, the full variable domain is DAMVIQNPRYQVTQFGKPVTLSCSQTLNHNVMYWYQQKSSQAPKLLFHYYDKDFNNEADTPDNFQSRRPNTSFCFLDIRSPGLGDTAMYLCATSRMTGVTTDTQYFGPGTRLTVL.

The genes are TRBV11-2 and TRBJ2-7; the D is unclear. Per germline, CDR1 SGHAT and CDR2 FQNNGV. V was shortened by 1 base and J by 6 bases, with 19 bases between the two germline ends. The length of the CDR3 is 16 residues. DNA for the CDR3: TGTGCCAGCAGCTTAGGGTGGAGCCGACTTCCCCTCGAGCAGTACTTC. This translates into CASSLGWSRLPLEQYF.

This clonotype was detected once. The V gene is TRBV7-9, the J gene TRBJ2-7; 9 bases are shared with TRBD2. Germline-derived CDR1 and CDR2 are SEHNR and FQNEAQ (reference sequence). This CDR3 region has 16 residues. V was clipped by 6 bases and J by 6 bases; unmatched bases: 15. The CDR3 DNA follows: TGTGCCAGCAGAGCCCCGGGTAGCGGGAGTTCTGGCGAGCAGTACTTC. Encoded protein: CASRAPGSGSSGEQYF.

The chain is built from TRBV15 and TRBJ2-1; 10 bases are shared with TRBD2. Losses at the gene ends were 6 bases for V and 7 bases for J; bases not matched to a gene: 6. The CDR3 length is 14 residues. From germline, CDR1 is LNHNV and CDR2 YYDKDF (reference sequence). CDR3 amino acids: CATRLAGVQNEQFF. The CDR3 bases are TGTGCCACCAGGCTAGCGGGAGTTCAAAATGAGCAGTTCTTC. Full variable domain (rest looked up from reference TRBV15 and TRBJ2-1): DAMVIQNPRYQVTQFGKPVTLSCSQTLNHNVMYWYQQKSSQAPKLLFHYYDKDFNNEADTPDNFQSRRPNTSFCFLDIRSPGLGDTAMYLCATRLAGVQNEQFFGPGTRLTVL.

This clonotype showed up many times. The V call is TRBV3-1, the J call TRBJ2-7; the D gene is possibly TRBD2 (6 bases). Trimming cost V 3 bases and J 6 bases, with 15 bases left between them. This CDR3 is 14 amino acids long. The germline CDR1 and CDR2 sequences are LGHDT and YNNKEL (reference sequence). The CDR3 DNA follows: TGTGCCAGCAGCCACCGGGGACTTAGGAGCGAGCAGTACTTC. Amino acid sequence: CASSHRGLRSEQYF.

This clonotype was observed a handful of times. J is TRBJ2-5 and V is TRBV5-1, with TRBD1 matching 9 bases. With 2 bases clipped from V and 6 bases from J, the junction kept 8 bases outside the gene matches. The germline gives CDR1 SGHRS, CDR2 YFSETQ. The CDR3 has 15 residues. This CDR3 reads CASSFGQGTGQTQYF. The CDR3 DNA reads as TGCGCCAGCAGCTTTGGACAGGGGACTGGGCAGACCCAGTACTTC.

The J gene is TRBJ2-7, the V gene TRBV20-1; D perhaps matches TRBD2 (6 bases). Germline V gives CDR1 DFQATT, CDR2 SNEGSKA (reference sequence). CDR3 size: 14 residues. The ends were cut back, 0 bases at V and 4 bases at J, with 13 bases in the middle. The CDR3 DNA reads TGCAGTGCTAGAGACTCCGGGAGAGGATACGAGCAGTACTTC. It codes for CSARDSGRGYEQYF.

Details on this clonotype: With a much larger clone just one base away, this may be a read error. CDR3 DNA sequence: TGTGCCAGCAGTGATACGGTGATAGCCCCTGGGAATACGCAGTATTTT. Amino acids: CASSDTVIAPGNTQYF. The chain has TRBV27 and TRBJ2-3; D gene unclear. Deletions cut 5 bases from V and 7 bases from J, with 22 bases between. Germline V gene lookup returns CDR1 MNHEY and CDR2 SMNVEV (reference sequence). The CDR3 runs to 16 residues.

V usage is TRBV18 and J usage is TRBJ2-5; D is uncertain. Between the trimmed V and J ends, which lost 0 bases and 5 bases, there was a span of 4 bases. The CDR3 is 12 amino acids. The germline V gene has CDR1 KGHSH and CDR2 LQKENI. Written as DNA, the CDR3 is TGTGCCAGCTCACCACCGTGGGAGACCCAGTACTTC. This codes for CASSPPWETQYF.